The 24 T cell receptor beta chains listed next were all sequenced from one sample in a study of monozygotic twins with inflammatory bowel disease. Reprocessing the 5' RACE reads, TCRdb reports a single entry for every CDR3 protein and omits DNA. This table lists roughly 330,000 distinct CDR3 sequences. Material for sequencing was blood. These TCRs come from a human donor with ulcerative colitis or Crohn's disease, or a healthy co-twin of an affected twin (not recorded which).

The rearrangement uses TRBV20-1 and TRBJ2-5; TCRdb selects TRBD1, and the lack of DNA leaves this call unchecked. Germline CDR1 DFQATT, CDR2 SNEGSKA (reference sequence). The CDR3 has 13 amino acids. CDR3 sequence: CSATHRFGETQYF.

CDR3 in amino acids: CASSYSTGFQLAGGSNEQFF. The V call is TRBV6-2 or TRBV6-3, the J call TRBJ2-1; TCRdb gives TRBD2 as the D gene, but with no DNA this cannot be confirmed. Per the germline V gene, CDR1 is MNHEY and CDR2 is SVGEGT. The CDR3 is 20 amino acids.

The J gene is TRBJ2-5, the V gene TRBV2; TCRdb lists TRBD1, though no DNA is available to test this call. Germline V gene sequence: CDR1 SNHLY, CDR2 FYNNEI. The CDR3 extends over 13 amino acids. The CDR3 loop is CASSERGGETQYF.

The CDR3 protein is CASHERGRSGELFF. The V call is TRBV28, the J call TRBJ2-2; there is no DNA to check the TCRdb D call of TRBD1. The CDR3 runs to 14 residues. Germline V CDR1 and CDR2: MDHEN, SYDVKM.

The rearrangement uses TRBV5-1 and TRBJ1-6; as DNA is missing, the TRBD1 call by TCRdb cannot be tested. CDR1 is SGHRS and CDR2 is YFSETQ in the germline V gene. The CDR3 length is 14 residues. The CDR3: CASSLVSGGSPLHF.

The chain uses TRBV15 and TRBJ2-1; without DNA, the TCRdb call of TRBD1 cannot be checked. This CDR3 is 15 amino acids long. The germline CDR1 and CDR2 sequences are LNHNV and YYDKDF (reference sequence). This CDR3 reads CATSRDGQGLREQFF.

The chain joins TRBV28 to TRBJ1-5; the D call of TRBD1 rests on TCRdb alone, since no DNA is present to check it. The CDR3 covers 15 residues. Germline assignment: CDR1 MDHEN and CDR2 SYDVKM. The CDR3: CASSPQGEGAQPQHF.

This chain uses TRBV18 with TRBJ2-7; lacking DNA, the TRBD1 call made by TCRdb goes unchecked. The length of the CDR3 is 14 residues. CDR1 is KGHSH and CDR2 is LQKENI in the germline V gene. CDR3 amino acids: CASSPPGTQYEQYF. The full variable domain, completed using reference TRBV18 and TRBJ2-7, is NAGVMQNPRHLVRRRGQEARLRCSPMKGHSHVYWYRQLPEEGLKFMVYLQKENIIDESGMPKERFSAEFPKEGPSILRIQQVVRGDSAAYFCASSPPGTQYEQYFGPGTRLTVT.

The J gene is TRBJ2-1, the V gene TRBV12-2; without DNA, the TCRdb call of TRBD2 cannot be checked. TRBV12-2 is a recognized pseudogene. The CDR3 extends over 21 amino acids. CDR3 sequence: CASRLAERGLAGGWSYNEQFF.

The rearrangement links TRBV7-6 to TRBJ1-3. Germline loops: CDR1 SGHVS, CDR2 FNYEAQ. The CDR3 length is 16 residues. The CDR3 spells CASSLTAGDSGNTIYF.

The chain has TRBV20-1 and TRBJ1-2; TCRdb names TRBD1, which stays unverified in the absence of DNA. Germline lookup yields CDR1 DFQATT and CDR2 SNEGSKA (reference sequence). CDR3 length: 12 amino acids. This CDR3 reads CSARFGTYGYTF.

This sequence joins TRBV5-1 and TRBJ2-5; the D gene TCRdb calls, TRBD1, cannot be checked with no DNA. CDR1 is SGHRS, CDR2 YFSETQ, per germline. The CDR3 spans 13 residues. The chain's CDR3 is CASSLVSGEAQYF.

The V and J genes are TRBV28 and TRBJ1-1; TCRdb's D call of TRBD1 is untestable without DNA. Germline CDR1 MDHEN, CDR2 SYDVKM. The CDR3 is 14 amino acids. CDR3 sequence: CASAQGGIGTEAFF.

The gene calls are TRBV9 and TRBJ2-1. Per the germline V gene, CDR1 is SGDLS and CDR2 is YYNGEE. The CDR3 has 15 residues. CDR3 amino acids: CASSLEGAAYNEQFF.

The CDR3 sequence is CASSLKPILDRGTYNEQFF. The chain recombines TRBV5-1 with TRBJ2-1; TCRdb gives TRBD1 as the D gene, but with no DNA this cannot be confirmed. The CDR3 extends over 19 amino acids. CDR1 and CDR2 from the germline V gene are SGHRS and YFSETQ.

This chain links TRBV7-2 with TRBJ2-3; TCRdb's assignment of TRBD2 cannot be checked, as there is no DNA. Looked up from germline, CDR1 is SGHTA and CDR2 is FQGNSA. The CDR3 is 14 amino acids. The CDR3 region is CASSSGLATDTQYF.

V and J are TRBV7-2 and TRBJ2-1; TCRdb outputs TRBD1, but without DNA this stays unchecked. Germline V CDR1 and CDR2: SGHTA, FQGNSA. There are 15 residues in the CDR3. CDR3 protein: CASSSTGTTYNEQFF. Based on the CDR3 plus reference TRBV7-2 and TRBJ2-1, the full variable domain is GAGVSQSPSNKVTEKGKDVELRCDPISGHTALYWYRQSLGQGLEFLIYFQGNSAPDKSGLPSDRFSAERTGGSVSTLTIQRTQQEDSAVYLCASSSTGTTYNEQFFGPGTRLTVL.

The rearrangement links TRBV7-2 to TRBJ2-7; TCRdb calls TRBD1, which cannot be checked without DNA. This CDR3 comprises 16 residues. CDR1 and CDR2 (germline): SGHTA, FQGNSA. CDR3 sequence: CASSGLGRGLSYEQYF.

This rearrangement joins TRBV20-1 to TRBJ2-5. CDR1 and CDR2 (germline): DFQATT, SNEGSKA (reference sequence). The CDR3 covers 13 residues. The CDR3 region is CSAKWRREETQYF.

This rearrangement joins TRBV19 to TRBJ2-1. CDR1 and CDR2 (germline): LNHDA, SQIVND (reference sequence). CDR3 length: 18 amino acids. The CDR3 loop reads CASSIDQSWQTSYNEQFF.

The V and J genes are TRBV7-2 and TRBJ1-6; there is no DNA to check the TCRdb D call of TRBD1. Germline assignment: CDR1 SGHTA and CDR2 FQGNSA. The CDR3 covers 14 residues. The chain's CDR3 is CASSLQGNGSPLHF.

The chain recombines TRBV30 with TRBJ2-2. The CDR3 spans 13 residues. Germline values: CDR1 GTSNPN, CDR2 SVGIG (reference sequence). The CDR3 region is CAWTGTSTGELFF.

V usage is TRBV3-1 and J usage is TRBJ1-2. Germline V gene sequence: CDR1 LGHDT, CDR2 YNNKEL (reference sequence). The CDR3 is made up of 14 amino acids. CDR3 sequence: CASSQEIGLSGYTF. The full variable domain, rest sourced from reference TRBV3-1 and TRBJ1-2, is DTAVSQTPKYLVTQMGNDKSIKCEQNLGHDTMYWYKQDSKKFLKIMFSYNNKELIINETVPNRFSPKSPDKAHLNLHINSLELGDSAVYFCASSQEIGLSGYTFGSGTRLTVV.

The chain couples TRBV13 to TRBJ1-2; lacking DNA, the TRBD1 call made by TCRdb goes unchecked. The CDR3 covers 14 residues. Germline V gene lookup returns CDR1 PRHDT and CDR2 FYEKMQ (reference sequence). CDR3 in amino acids: CASSQNGGLGGYTF. The full variable domain, with the rest looked up from reference TRBV13 and TRBJ1-2, is AAGVIQSPRHLIKEKRETATLKCYPIPRHDTVYWYQQGPGQDPQFLISFYEKMQSDKGSIPDRFSAQQFSDYHSELNMSSLELGDSALYFCASSQNGGLGGYTFGSGTRLTVV.